These 2 T cell receptor beta chains share one sample of origin, sequenced in a study of regulatory T cells in long-lasting Graves disease. The time point is: newly diagnosed GD, antithyroid drugs for less than 3 months. Extracted PBMC RNA gave rise to the TCR library. Building of the TCR beta libraries involved iRepertoire HTBI primers and Arm-PCR of CDR3 regions. TCRdb used MiXCR to reprocess the multiplex PCR reads, holding one entry per CDR3 protein. The table records 620,000 or so distinct CDR3 sequences, around 15% of them present only once. The same data also went into a second study, on T cells in Graves' hyperthyroidism and ophthalmopathy.

This material consisted of peripheral blood mononuclear cells (PBMCs), taken at new diagnosis, from a patient treated with antithyroid drugs. Every receptor here comes from a woman aged 30 to 39 with Graves disease.

This clonotype was detected a few times. The chain links TRBV4-1 to TRBJ1-2; D remains ambiguous. Germline V gives CDR1 MGHRA, CDR2 YSYEKL. The CDR3 has 14 residues. Trimming stripped 1 base from V and 8 bases from J, with 14 bases between. As DNA, the CDR3 is TGCGCCAGCAGCCAAGTATGGGGAACCTTAGGCTACACCTTC. Its protein is CASSQVWGTLGYTF.

In its sample, this clonotype was seen many times. The V and J genes are TRBV28 and TRBJ1-3, with D possibly TRBD1 on 5 matching bases. The germline V gene has CDR1 MDHEN and CDR2 SYDVKM. This CDR3 spans 14 amino acids. Trimming stripped 8 bases from V and 2 bases from J, with 13 bases between. The CDR3 loop is CASGTQGTGNTIYF. The CDR3 DNA reads TGTGCCAGCGGTACTCAGGGAACTGGAAACACCATATATTTT.